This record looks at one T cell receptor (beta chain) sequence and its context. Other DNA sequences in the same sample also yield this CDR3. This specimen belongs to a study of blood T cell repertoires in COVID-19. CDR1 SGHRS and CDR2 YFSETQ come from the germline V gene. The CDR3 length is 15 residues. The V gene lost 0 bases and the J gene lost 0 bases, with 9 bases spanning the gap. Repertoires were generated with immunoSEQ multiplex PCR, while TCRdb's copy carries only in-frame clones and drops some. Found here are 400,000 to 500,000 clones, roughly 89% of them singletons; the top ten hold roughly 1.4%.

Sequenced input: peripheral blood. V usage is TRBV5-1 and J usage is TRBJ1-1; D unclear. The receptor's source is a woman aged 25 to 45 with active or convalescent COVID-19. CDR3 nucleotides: TGCGCCAGCAGCTTGGAGTCAGGCATGAACACTGAAGCTTTCTTT. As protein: CASSLESGMNTEAFF.